This TCR beta chain stems from a study of siplizumab effects on memory and regulatory T cells. At the level of the study: Run as pairs, the mixed lymphocyte reactions received siplizumab at about 1 ug/mL or no drug. Study-wide findings and caveats: A small minority of alloreactive clones were mapped to unstimulated subsets. Among sequences traceable to unstimulated CD4+ memory cells, alloreactive ones were significantly reduced by siplizumab.

As described, mixed lymphocyte reaction cells underwent coculture at 37°C for a duration of around six days. CFSE marked responder PBMCs and Violet Dye marked stimulator PBMCs, which were mixed 1:1. This clone was seen more than once but under ten times. Antigen specificity is unknown. Only in-frame clones appear in the TCRdb table, and some are missing; sequencing was by immunoSEQ multiplex PCR. The table has 9,700 or so clones, 40% seen once. Germline V gives CDR1 SGDLS, CDR2 YYNGEE. CDR3 size: 15 residues. V was pared by 3 bases and J by 10 bases, with 11 bases of the junction left unmatched. Sample: CFSE-low (dividing) CD4+ T cells sorted from an allogeneic mixed lymphocyte reaction. The clonotype comes from a human donor in good health; the cells came from an allogeneic mixed lymphocyte reaction. The V and J genes are TRBV9 and TRBJ2-1; TRBD2 matches at 9 bases. The CDR3 loop reads CASSAGGLAAGEQFF. The CDR3 DNA sequence: TGTGCCAGCAGCGCCGGGGGACTAGCTGCCGGGGAGCAGTTCTTC.